The 21 T cell receptor beta chains reported below all come from one sample, sequenced in a study of blood T cell repertoires in COVID-19 (dated by TCRdb to the early 2020s). The method behind the library was the immunoSEQ multiplex PCR assay. The immuneACCESS repertoire file appears here via TCRdb, limited to in-frame rearrangements. These files lack a portion of the clones; in checked studies, under half of the deficit traces to unresolved V genes, and the cause of the others is not known. In this sample the table shows some 120,000 clones, about 89% of which occur a single time. Jointly, the top ten make up 19% of the sample. The sequencing input was peripheral blood. These receptors came from a human donor with acute or convalescent COVID-19. The donor label of this sample is uncertain.

J is TRBJ2-3 and V is TRBV4-2, with D possibly TRBD2 on 5 matching bases. Germline CDR1 and CDR2: LGHNA and YNFKEQ. The CDR3 sequence is 17 residues long. Between the trimmed V and J ends, which lost 1 base and 3 bases, there was a span of 17 bases. The CDR3 region is CASSQAFGNPPTDTQYF. Here the CDR3 DNA reads TGTGCCAGCAGCCAAGCCTTCGGGAACCCACCGACAGATACGCAGTATTTT.

This rearrangement joins TRBV5-6 to TRBJ2-7; D possibly corresponds to TRBD2 (7 bases). Germline V gives CDR1 SGHDT, CDR2 YYEEEE. This CDR3 has 14 amino acids. V shed 2 bases and J shed 3 bases, with 12 bases lying between them. The CDR3 nucleotides read TGTGCCAGCAGCTTTCGGGGGGCTGACTACGAGCAGTACTTC. Its translation is CASSFRGADYEQYF. Drawing the rest from reference TRBV5-6 and TRBJ2-7, the complete variable domain is DAGVTQSPTHLIKTRGQQVTLRCSPKSGHDTVSWYQQALGQGPQFIFQYYEEEERQRGNFPDRFSGHQFPNYSSELNVNALLLGDSALYLCASSFRGADYEQYFGPGTRLTVT.

The gene calls are TRBV4-3 and TRBJ2-7, with D hard to call. The length of the CDR3 is 13 residues. V lost 0 bases, J lost 2 bases, and 5 bases lay in between. Per germline, CDR1 LGHNA and CDR2 YSLEER. The chain's CDR3 is CASSQERAYEQYF. CDR3 DNA: TGCGCCAGCAGCCAAGAGCGAGCCTACGAGCAGTACTTC.

V is TRBV4-1 and J is TRBJ1-5; 8 bases align to TRBD1. V lost 2 bases, J lost 4 bases, and 7 bases stayed unmatched. The CDR3 covers 16 residues. The germline V gene has CDR1 MGHRA and CDR2 YSYEKL. In nucleotides, the CDR3 is TGCGCCAGCAGCCAAAAGTCAGGGGGCCTTAATCAGCCCCAGCATTTT. It yields the protein CASSQKSGGLNQPQHF.

V is TRBV28 and J is TRBJ2-1, with 9 bases lining up with TRBD2. With V trimmed by 7 bases and J by 4 bases, 5 bases remained unmatched. Germline CDR1 MDHEN, CDR2 SYDVKM. The CDR3 is 14 amino acids. CDR3 amino acids: CASTTSGAYNEQFF. CDR3 DNA sequence: TGTGCCAGCACGACTAGCGGAGCTTACAATGAGCAGTTCTTC.

V and J are TRBV3-1 (or the pseudogene TRBV3-2) and TRBJ1-4, with 10 bases matching TRBD1. This CDR3 region has 14 residues. Germline-derived CDR1 and CDR2 are LGHDT and YNNKEL (reference sequence). The V gene end was trimmed by 4 bases and the J gene end by 10 bases; junction bases not matched to a gene: 6. The CDR3 DNA is TGTGCCAGCAGCCTCGGGACAGGGGCTGGAAAACTGTTTTTT. As protein: CASSLGTGAGKLFF.

J is TRBJ2-7 and V is TRBV5-4; 10 bases line up with TRBD2. Germline V gene sequence: CDR1 SGHNT, CDR2 YYREEE (reference sequence). V was clipped by 0 bases and J by 9 bases; unmatched bases: 6. The CDR3 length is 14 residues. The CDR3 loop is CASSLVGSGGPQYF. The CDR3 DNA reads as TGTGCCAGCAGCTTGGTTGGTAGCGGGGGGCCGCAGTACTTC.

The V gene is TRBV7-9, the J gene TRBJ1-3, with D perhaps matching TRBD1 (6 bases). Trimming stripped 1 base from V and 3 bases from J, with 13 bases between. Germline CDR1 SEHNR, CDR2 FQNEAQ (reference sequence). CDR3 size: 16 residues. The chain's CDR3 is CASSLVPRGYGNTIYF. CDR3 coding DNA: TGTGCCAGCAGCTTAGTACCCAGGGGATATGGAAACACCATATATTTT.

The CDR3: CASTPLGRRAEAFF. The DNA of the CDR3 is TGTGCCAGTACCCCCCTTGGGAGGCGGGCTGAAGCTTTCTTT. The chain recombines TRBV19 with TRBJ1-1; no clear D gene. Trimming removed 7 bases at V and 6 bases at J, with 18 bases between. The V gene's germline CDR1 is LNHDA and CDR2 SQIVND (reference sequence). This CDR3 is built from 14 residues.

This clone was seen a single time. The CDR3 nucleotides read TGTGCCAGCAGCCCCGACTTTACCACAGATACGCAGTATTTT. Translating gives CASSPDFTTDTQYF. V is TRBV7-3 and J is TRBJ2-3; the D is unclear. Germline CDR1 is SGHTA and CDR2 is FQGTGA. With 5 bases removed from V and 2 bases from J, the gap between germline ends came to 11 bases. This CDR3 has 14 residues.

This clone was seen only once. The chain employs TRBV10-3 and TRBJ2-2, with 8 bases identical to TRBD1. The CDR3 length is 14 residues. Germline CDR1 reads ENHRY; CDR2 reads SYGVKD. V dropped 3 bases and J dropped 6; count of bases not matched to a gene: 3. The CDR3 coding sequence is TGTGCCATCAGTGACGTGGACAGGGCCGGGGAGCTGTTTTTT. Its translation is CAISDVDRAGELFF.

The chain couples TRBV27 to TRBJ1-4; D unresolved. CDR1 and CDR2 (germline): MNHEY, SMNVEV (reference sequence). With 0 bases removed from V and 7 bases from J, the gap between germline ends came to 15 bases. The CDR3 length is 16 residues. The CDR3 is CASSLSFRRGSEKLFF. DNA of the CDR3: TGTGCCAGCAGTTTATCGTTCCGCCGCGGAAGTGAAAAACTGTTTTTT.

The sample holds one count of this clone. The gene calls are TRBV5-1 and TRBJ2-7, with D possibly TRBD2 on 6 matching bases. The ends were cut back, 5 bases at V and 5 bases at J, with 14 bases in the middle. Germline V gene sequence: CDR1 SGHRS, CDR2 YFSETQ. The CDR3 covers 13 residues. The CDR3 coding sequence is TGCGCCAGCAGTAGATGGGGGGTCCACGAGCAGTACTTC. Its protein is CASSRWGVHEQYF.

This CDR3 reads CSVEGGASTEAFF. The DNA of the CDR3 is TGCAGCGTTGAGGGGGGAGCAAGCACTGAAGCTTTCTTT. The V call is TRBV29-1, the J call TRBJ1-1, with D perhaps matching TRBD1 (5 bases). Germline CDR1 SQVTM, CDR2 ANQGSEA. With 3 bases removed from V and 4 bases from J, the gap between germline ends came to 12 bases. The CDR3 has 13 residues.

V is TRBV24-1 and J is TRBJ1-2; 10 bases are shared with TRBD1. Germline V CDR1 and CDR2: KGHDR, SFDVKD. V was pared by 5 bases and J by 7 bases, with 0 bases of the junction left unmatched. The CDR3 has 12 residues. The CDR3 region is CATSGTGGGYTF. DNA for the CDR3: TGTGCCACCAGTGGGACAGGGGGTGGCTACACCTTC.

In DNA, the CDR3 is TGTGCCAGCAGCCCCATAGGCGGGGGTATGCAGTTCTTC. It translates to CASSPIGGGMQFF. The genes are TRBV11-3 and TRBJ2-1, with TRBD2 identical over 7 bases. CDR1 and CDR2 from the germline V gene are SGHNT and YENEEA. CDR3 length: 13 amino acids. The junction had 10 bases not matched to a gene; V was cut back by 5 bases and J by 12 bases.

This chain links TRBV15 with TRBJ1-2; D is perhaps TRBD1 (5 bases). This CDR3 is 12 amino acids long. The V gene's germline CDR1 is LNHNV and CDR2 YYDKDF (reference sequence). V gave up 5 bases and J gave up 7 bases, with 11 bases separating them. The CDR3 sequence: CATSAGRSGYTF. In DNA form, the CDR3 reads TGTGCCACCAGCGCAGGGCGGAGTGGCTACACCTTC.

V usage is TRBV10-3 and J usage is TRBJ2-7; tentative D call: TRBD2 (6 bases). CDR3 length: 16 amino acids. From germline, CDR1 is ENHRY and CDR2 SYGVKD. Trimming took off 3 bases at V and 0 bases at J, with 15 bases between the two ends. The chain's CDR3 is CAISDPSRRGSYEQYF. The CDR3 DNA is TGTGCCATCAGTGACCCTTCCCGGAGGGGCTCCTACGAGCAGTACTTC.

Here the CDR3 reads CASSKRAGLLNNEQFF. CDR3 coding DNA: TGTGCCAGCAGCAAACGAGCGGGACTACTAAACAATGAGCAGTTCTTC. V gene TRBV9 combines with J gene TRBJ2-1; 7 nucleotides match TRBD2. Germline V gives CDR1 SGDLS, CDR2 YYNGEE. V shed 4 bases and J 5 bases; nucleotides not matched to a gene: 12. The CDR3 length is 16 residues.

This clone was found a few times. This chain links TRBV7-2 with TRBJ1-2; weak D call: TRBD1 (6 bases). This CDR3 spans 15 amino acids. V shed 3 bases and J shed 1 base, with 12 bases lying between them. Per germline, CDR1 SGHTA and CDR2 FQGNSA. The CDR3 DNA follows: TGTGCCAGCAGCTTGGACAGTATAAATAACTATGGCTACACCTTC. This translates into CASSLDSINNYGYTF.

V and J are TRBV28 and TRBJ1-1; possibly TRBD1 for D (5 bases). The V gene lost 5 bases and the J gene lost 1 base, with 23 bases spanning the gap. CDR1 is MDHEN and CDR2 is SYDVKM in the germline V gene. This CDR3 has 18 amino acids. The CDR3 region has the DNA TGTGCCAGCAGTCCGTTCCCAACGCCGGGACTGTGGAACACTGAAGCTTTCTTT. It yields the protein CASSPFPTPGLWNTEAFF.